This T cell receptor beta chain derives from a study of CD4 T cells in relation to SARS-CoV-2 and coronaviruses. Regarding this clone: Its antigen is not identified.

Before the COVID-19 pandemic, during about 2011-2019, CD4+ T cells were taken from unexposed donors. CD4+ T cells were isolated from the cells after nine to eleven days of culture. Cells permitting, SARS-CoV-2 S/N and four cold-coronavirus spikes were tested on unexposed-donor CD4+ T cells. Clones were sequenced by immunoSEQ multiplex PCR, and TCRdb holds only the in-frame ones, with some missing. The sample has 29,000 or so clones, around 79% seen once. The receptor comes from a human donor in good health. Sample: CD4+ T cells from PBMCs, cultured in vitro.

CDR3 loop: CASSRPGTSGPNTGELFF. CDR3 coding DNA: TGTGCCAGCAGCAGACCCGGGACTAGCGGACCAAACACCGGGGAGCTGTTTTTT. This chain uses TRBV7-6 with TRBJ2-2, with 11 positions matching TRBD2. There are 18 residues in the CDR3. J was trimmed by 2 bases and V by 5 bases; bases with no gene match: 10. Germline lookup yields CDR1 SGHVS and CDR2 FNYEAQ.